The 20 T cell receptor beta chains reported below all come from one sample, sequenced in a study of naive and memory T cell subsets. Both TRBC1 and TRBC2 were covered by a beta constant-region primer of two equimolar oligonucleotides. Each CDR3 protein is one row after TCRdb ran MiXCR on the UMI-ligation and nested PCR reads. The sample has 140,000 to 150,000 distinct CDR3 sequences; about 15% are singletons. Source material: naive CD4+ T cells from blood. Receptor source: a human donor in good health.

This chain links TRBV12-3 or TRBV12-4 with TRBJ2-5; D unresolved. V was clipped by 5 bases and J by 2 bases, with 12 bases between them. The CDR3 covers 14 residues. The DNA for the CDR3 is TGTGCCAGCAGTACCGGTGACACTCAAGAGACCCAGTACTTC. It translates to CASSTGDTQETQYF.

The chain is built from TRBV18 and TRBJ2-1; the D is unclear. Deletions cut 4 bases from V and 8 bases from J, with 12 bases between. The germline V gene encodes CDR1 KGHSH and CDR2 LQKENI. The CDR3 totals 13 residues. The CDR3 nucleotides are TGTGCCAGCTCACTGATACGAGGCGATGAGCAGTTCTTC. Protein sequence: CASSLIRGDEQFF.

Here the CDR3 reads CATSDAVSNTEAFF. As DNA, the CDR3 is TGTGCCACCAGTGACGCAGTATCGAACACTGAAGCTTTCTTT. This chain uses TRBV24-1 with TRBJ1-1; no clear D. The germline V gene encodes CDR1 KGHDR and CDR2 SFDVKD. The CDR3 sequence is 14 residues long. V lost 4 bases to trimming and J lost 1 base, with 9 bases between them.

The CDR3 DNA follows: TGTGCCAGCAGCTTGGGAAGGTCAGTCTATGGCTACACCTTC. It is translated as CASSLGRSVYGYTF. V and J are TRBV5-6 and TRBJ1-2; D gene unclear. CDR1 is SGHDT and CDR2 is YYEEEE in the germline V gene. The CDR3 contains 14 residues. V lost 0 bases and J 4 bases, leaving 10 bases between the germline ends. Full variable domain (outside the CDR3, taken from reference TRBV5-6 and TRBJ1-2): DAGVTQSPTHLIKTRGQQVTLRCSPKSGHDTVSWYQQALGQGPQFIFQYYEEEERQRGNFPDRFSGHQFPNYSSELNVNALLLGDSALYLCASSLGRSVYGYTFGSGTRLTVV.

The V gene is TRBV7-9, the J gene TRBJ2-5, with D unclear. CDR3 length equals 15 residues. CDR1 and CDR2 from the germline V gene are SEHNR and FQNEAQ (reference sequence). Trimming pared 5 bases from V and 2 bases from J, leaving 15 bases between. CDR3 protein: CASSPVGSVQETQYF. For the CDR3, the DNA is TGTGCCAGCAGCCCCGTTGGGTCGGTACAAGAGACCCAGTACTTC.

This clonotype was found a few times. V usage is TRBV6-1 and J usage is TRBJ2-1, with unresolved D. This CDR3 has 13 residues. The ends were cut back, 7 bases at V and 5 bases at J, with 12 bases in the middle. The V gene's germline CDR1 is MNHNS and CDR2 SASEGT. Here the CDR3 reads CASNPQINNEQFF. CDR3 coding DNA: TGTGCCAGCAACCCGCAGATTAACAATGAGCAGTTCTTC.

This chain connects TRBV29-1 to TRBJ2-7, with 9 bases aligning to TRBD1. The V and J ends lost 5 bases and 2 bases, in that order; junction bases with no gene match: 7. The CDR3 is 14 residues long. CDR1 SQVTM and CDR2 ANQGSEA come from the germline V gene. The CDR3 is CSVRGTGYPYEQYF. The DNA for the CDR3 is TGCAGCGTTCGAGGGACAGGGTATCCCTACGAGCAGTACTTC.

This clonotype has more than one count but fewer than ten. Here the CDR3 reads CASSWGQSNQPQHF. CDR3 bases: TGTGCCAGCAGTTGGGGACAGTCCAATCAGCCCCAGCATTTT. The chain has TRBV28 and TRBJ1-5; 7 bases fit TRBD1. CDR3 length: 14 residues. The germline CDR1 and CDR2 sequences are MDHEN and SYDVKM. Trimming removed 4 bases from V and 3 bases from J; junction bases left unmatched: 3.

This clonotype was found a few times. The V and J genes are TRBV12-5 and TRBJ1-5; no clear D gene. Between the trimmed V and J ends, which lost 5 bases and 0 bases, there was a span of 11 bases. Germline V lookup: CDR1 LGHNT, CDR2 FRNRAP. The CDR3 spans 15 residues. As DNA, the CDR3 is TGTGCTAGTGGTACCCAGGAATATAGCAATCAGCCCCAGCATTTT. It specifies CASGTQEYSNQPQHF.

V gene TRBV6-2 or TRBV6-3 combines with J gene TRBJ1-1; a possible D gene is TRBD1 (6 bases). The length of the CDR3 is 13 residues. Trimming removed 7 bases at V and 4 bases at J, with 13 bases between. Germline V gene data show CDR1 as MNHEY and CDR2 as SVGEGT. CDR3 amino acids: CASTRQGGTEAFF. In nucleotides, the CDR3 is TGTGCCAGCACACGTCAAGGGGGCACTGAAGCTTTCTTT.

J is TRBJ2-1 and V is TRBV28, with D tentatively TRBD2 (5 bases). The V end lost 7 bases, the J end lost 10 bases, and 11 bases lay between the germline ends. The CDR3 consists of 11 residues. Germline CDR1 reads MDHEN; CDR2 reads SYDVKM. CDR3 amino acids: CASKEDAEQFF. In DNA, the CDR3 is TGTGCCAGCAAGGAGGACGCAGAGCAGTTCTTC.

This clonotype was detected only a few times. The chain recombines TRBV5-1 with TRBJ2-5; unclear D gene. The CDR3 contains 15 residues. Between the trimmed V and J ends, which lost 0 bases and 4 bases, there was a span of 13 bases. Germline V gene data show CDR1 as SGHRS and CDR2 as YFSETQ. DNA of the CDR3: TGCGCCAGCAGCTTGGAAGTCCAGCCTGGAGAGACCCAGTACTTC. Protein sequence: CASSLEVQPGETQYF.

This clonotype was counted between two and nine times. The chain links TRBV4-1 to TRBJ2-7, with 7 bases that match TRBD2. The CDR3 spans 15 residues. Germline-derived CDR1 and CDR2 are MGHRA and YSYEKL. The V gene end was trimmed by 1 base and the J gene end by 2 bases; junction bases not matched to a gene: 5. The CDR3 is CASSQGGAGAYEQYF. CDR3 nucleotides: TGCGCCAGCAGCCAAGGCGGCGCGGGAGCCTACGAGCAGTACTTC.

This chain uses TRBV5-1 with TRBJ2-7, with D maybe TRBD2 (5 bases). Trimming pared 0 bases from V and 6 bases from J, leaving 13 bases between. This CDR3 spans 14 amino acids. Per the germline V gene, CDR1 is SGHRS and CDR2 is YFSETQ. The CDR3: CASSLVGLGSEQYF. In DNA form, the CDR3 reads TGCGCCAGCAGCTTGGTAGGGCTGGGGAGCGAGCAGTACTTC.

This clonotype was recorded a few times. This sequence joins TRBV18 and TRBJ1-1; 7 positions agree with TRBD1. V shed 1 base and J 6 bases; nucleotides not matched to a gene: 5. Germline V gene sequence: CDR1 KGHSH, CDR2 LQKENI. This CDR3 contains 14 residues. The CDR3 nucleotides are TGTGCCAGCTCACCACAGGGGGCGGAATCTGAAGCTTTCTTT. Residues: CASSPQGAESEAFF.

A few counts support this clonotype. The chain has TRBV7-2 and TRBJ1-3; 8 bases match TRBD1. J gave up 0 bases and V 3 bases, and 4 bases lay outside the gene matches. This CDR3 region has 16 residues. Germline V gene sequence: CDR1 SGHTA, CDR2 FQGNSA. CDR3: CASSFRTGSSGNTIYF. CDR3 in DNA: TGTGCCAGCAGCTTCCGGACAGGGAGCTCTGGAAACACCATATATTTT.

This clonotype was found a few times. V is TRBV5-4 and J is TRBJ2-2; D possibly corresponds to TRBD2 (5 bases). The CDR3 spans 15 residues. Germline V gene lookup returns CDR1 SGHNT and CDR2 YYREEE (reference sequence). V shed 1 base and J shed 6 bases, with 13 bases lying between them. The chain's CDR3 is CASSLPQASPGELFF. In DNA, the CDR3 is TGTGCCAGCAGCTTGCCCCAGGCTAGCCCCGGGGAGCTGTTTTTT.

CDR3 protein: CASSLVEAFF. The CDR3 nucleotides read TGTGCCAGCAGTTTAGTCGAGGCTTTCTTT. The chain recombines TRBV12-3 or TRBV12-4 with TRBJ1-1; no definite D call. V dropped 1 base and J dropped 11 bases, with 5 bases sitting between them. The CDR3 is 10 residues long.

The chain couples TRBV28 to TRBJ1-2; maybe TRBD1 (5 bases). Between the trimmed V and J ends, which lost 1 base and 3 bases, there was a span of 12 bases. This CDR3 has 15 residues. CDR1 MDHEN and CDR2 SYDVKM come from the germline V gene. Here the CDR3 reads CASSLYLGTHYGYTF. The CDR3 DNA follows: TGTGCCAGCAGTTTATATCTGGGGACCCACTATGGCTACACCTTC.

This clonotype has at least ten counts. The CDR3 loop is CASSYRGDTQYF. Here the CDR3 DNA reads TGTGCCAGCAGCTACCGAGGGGATACGCAGTATTTT. The V call is TRBV7-9, the J call TRBJ2-3, with D perhaps TRBD2 (5 bases). V lost 4 bases, J lost 6 bases, and 8 bases lay in between. This CDR3 comprises 12 residues. The germline gives CDR1 SEHNR, CDR2 FQNEAQ (reference sequence). The full variable domain, with the rest looked up from reference TRBV7-9 and TRBJ2-3, is DTGVSQNPRHKITKRGQNVTFRCDPISEHNRLYWYRQTLGQGPEFLTYFQNEAQLEKSRLLSDRFSAERPKGSFSTLEIQRTEQGDSAMYLCASSYRGDTQYFGPGTRLTVL.